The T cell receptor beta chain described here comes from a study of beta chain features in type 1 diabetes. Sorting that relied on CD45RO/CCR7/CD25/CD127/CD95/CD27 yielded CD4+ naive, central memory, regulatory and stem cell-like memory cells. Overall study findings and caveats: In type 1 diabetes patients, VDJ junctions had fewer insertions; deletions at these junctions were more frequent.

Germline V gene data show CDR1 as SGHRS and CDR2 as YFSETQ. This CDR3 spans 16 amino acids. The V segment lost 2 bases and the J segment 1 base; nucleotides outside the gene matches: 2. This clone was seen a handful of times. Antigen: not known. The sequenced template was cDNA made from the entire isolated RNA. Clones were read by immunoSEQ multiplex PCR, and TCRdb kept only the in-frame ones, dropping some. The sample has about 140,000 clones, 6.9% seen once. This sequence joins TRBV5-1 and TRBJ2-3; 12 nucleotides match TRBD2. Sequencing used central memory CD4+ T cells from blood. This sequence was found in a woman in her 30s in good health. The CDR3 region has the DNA TGCGCCAGCAGCTTACCTAGCGGGAGGGGCACAGATACGCAGTATTTT. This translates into CASSLPSGRGTDTQYF.